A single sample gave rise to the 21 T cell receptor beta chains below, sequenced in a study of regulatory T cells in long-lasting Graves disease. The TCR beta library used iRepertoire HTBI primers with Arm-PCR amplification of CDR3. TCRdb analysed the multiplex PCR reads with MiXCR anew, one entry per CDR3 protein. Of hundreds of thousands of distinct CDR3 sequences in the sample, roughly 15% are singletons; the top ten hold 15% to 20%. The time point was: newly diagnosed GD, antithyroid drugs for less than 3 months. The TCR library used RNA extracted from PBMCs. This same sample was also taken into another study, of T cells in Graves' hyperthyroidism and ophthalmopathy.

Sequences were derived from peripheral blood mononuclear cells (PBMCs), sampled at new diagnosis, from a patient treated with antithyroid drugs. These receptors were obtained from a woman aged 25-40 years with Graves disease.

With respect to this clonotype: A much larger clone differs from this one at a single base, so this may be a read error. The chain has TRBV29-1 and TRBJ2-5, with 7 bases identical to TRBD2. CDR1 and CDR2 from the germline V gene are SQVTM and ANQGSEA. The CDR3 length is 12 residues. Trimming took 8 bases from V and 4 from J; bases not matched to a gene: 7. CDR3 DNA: TGCAGCATCCACTCGGGGGGAGAGACCCAGTACTTC. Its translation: CSIHSGGETQYF. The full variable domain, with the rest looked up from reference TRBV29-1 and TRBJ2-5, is SAVISQKPSRDICQRGTSLTIQCQVDSQVTMMFWYRQQPGQSLTLIATANQGSEATYESGFVIDKFPISRPNLTFSTLTVSNMSPEDSSIYLCSIHSGGETQYFGPGTRLLVL.

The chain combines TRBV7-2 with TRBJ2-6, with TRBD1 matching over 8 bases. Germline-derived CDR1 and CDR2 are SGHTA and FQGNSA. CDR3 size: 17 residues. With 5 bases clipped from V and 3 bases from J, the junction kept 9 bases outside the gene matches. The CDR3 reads CASSPTGEGFGANVLTF. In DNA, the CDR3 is TGTGCCAGCAGCCCGACAGGGGAAGGCTTTGGGGCCAACGTCCTGACTTTC.

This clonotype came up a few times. The CDR3: CASIKRAYEQYF. The CDR3 DNA reads as TGTGCCAGCATTAAGCGGGCCTACGAGCAGTACTTC. The gene calls are TRBV28 and TRBJ2-7; TRBD2 is a possible D gene (6 bases). V lost 7 bases to trimming and J lost 2 bases, with 9 bases between them. The CDR3 sequence is 12 residues long. CDR1 is MDHEN and CDR2 is SYDVKM in the germline V gene.

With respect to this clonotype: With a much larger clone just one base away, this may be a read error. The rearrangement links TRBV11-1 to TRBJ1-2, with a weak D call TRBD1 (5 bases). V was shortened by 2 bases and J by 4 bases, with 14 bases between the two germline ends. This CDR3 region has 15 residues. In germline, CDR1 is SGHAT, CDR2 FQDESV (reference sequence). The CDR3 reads CASSLYGTDTYGYTF. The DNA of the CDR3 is TGTGCCAGCAGCTTATACGGGACGGATACCTATGGCTACACCTTC.

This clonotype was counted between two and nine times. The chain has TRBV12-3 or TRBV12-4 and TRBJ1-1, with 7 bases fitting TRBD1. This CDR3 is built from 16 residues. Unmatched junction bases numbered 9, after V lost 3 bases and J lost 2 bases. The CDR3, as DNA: TGTGCCAGCAGTTTTACTAACCCAGGGGGTAACACTGAAGCTTTCTTT. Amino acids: CASSFTNPGGNTEAFF.

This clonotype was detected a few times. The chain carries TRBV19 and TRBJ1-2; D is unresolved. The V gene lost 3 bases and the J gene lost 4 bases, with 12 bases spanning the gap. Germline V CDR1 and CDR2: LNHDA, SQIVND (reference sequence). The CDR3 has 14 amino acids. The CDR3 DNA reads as TGTGCCAGTAGTATGAGTCGGGGTGTCTATGGCTACACCTTC. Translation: CASSMSRGVYGYTF.

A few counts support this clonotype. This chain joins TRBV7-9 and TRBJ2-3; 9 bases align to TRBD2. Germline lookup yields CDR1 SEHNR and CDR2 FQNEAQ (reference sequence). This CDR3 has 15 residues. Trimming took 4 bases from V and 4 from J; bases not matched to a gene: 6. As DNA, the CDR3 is TGTGCCAGCAGCTCGCTAGCGGGATGGGCAGATACGCAGTATTTT. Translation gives CASSSLAGWADTQYF.

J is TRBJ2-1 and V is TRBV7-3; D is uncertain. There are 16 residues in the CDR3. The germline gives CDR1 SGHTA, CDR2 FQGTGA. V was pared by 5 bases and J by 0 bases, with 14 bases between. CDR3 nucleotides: TGTGCCAGCAGCCCCAGTAGCTTTTACTCCTACAATGAGCAGTTCTTC. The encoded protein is CASSPSSFYSYNEQFF.

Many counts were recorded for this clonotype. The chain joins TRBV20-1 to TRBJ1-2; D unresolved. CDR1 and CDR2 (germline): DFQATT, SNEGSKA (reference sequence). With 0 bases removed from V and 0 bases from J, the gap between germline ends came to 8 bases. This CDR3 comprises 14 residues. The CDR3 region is CSAREGSPNYGYTF. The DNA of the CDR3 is TGCAGTGCTAGAGAGGGATCTCCTAACTATGGCTACACCTTC.

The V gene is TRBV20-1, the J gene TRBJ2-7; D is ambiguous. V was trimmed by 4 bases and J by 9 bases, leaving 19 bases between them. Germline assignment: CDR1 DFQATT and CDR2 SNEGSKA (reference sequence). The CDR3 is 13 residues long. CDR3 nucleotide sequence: TGCAGTGCTACCGGACCGCGCTCGGGCGGGCAGTACTTC. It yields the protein CSATGPRSGGQYF.

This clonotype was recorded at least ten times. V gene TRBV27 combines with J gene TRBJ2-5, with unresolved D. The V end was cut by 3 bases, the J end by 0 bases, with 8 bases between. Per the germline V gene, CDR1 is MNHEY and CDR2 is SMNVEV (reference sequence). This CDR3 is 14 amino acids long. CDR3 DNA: TGTGCCAGCAGTTTTAGTGGGGACCAAGAGACCCAGTACTTC. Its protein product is CASSFSGDQETQYF.

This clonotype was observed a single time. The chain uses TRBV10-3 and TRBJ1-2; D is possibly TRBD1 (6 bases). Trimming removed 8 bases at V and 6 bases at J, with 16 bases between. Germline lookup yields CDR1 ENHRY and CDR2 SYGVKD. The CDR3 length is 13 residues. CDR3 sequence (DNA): TGTGCCATCGGCTCAGGGGTGGAAAATGGCTACACCTTC. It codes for CAIGSGVENGYTF.

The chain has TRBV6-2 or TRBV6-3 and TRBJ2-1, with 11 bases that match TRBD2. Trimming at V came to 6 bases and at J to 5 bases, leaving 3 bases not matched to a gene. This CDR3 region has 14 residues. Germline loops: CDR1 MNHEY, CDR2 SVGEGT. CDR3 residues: CASRDSGGDNEQFF. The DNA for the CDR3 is TGTGCCAGCAGGGATAGCGGGGGGGACAATGAGCAGTTCTTC.

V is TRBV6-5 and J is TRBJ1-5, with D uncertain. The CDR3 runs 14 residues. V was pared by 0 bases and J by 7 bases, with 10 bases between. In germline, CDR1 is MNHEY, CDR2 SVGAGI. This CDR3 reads CASSYSSGSQPQHF. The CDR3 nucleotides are TGTGCCAGCAGTTACTCGTCGGGGTCCCAGCCCCAGCATTTT.

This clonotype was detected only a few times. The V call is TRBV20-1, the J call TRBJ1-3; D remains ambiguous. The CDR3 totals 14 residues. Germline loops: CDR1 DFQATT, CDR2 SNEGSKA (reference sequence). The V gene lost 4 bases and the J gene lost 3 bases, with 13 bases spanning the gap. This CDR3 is CSANRNDVGNTIYF. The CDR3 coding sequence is TGCAGTGCTAACCGGAACGATGTTGGAAACACCATATATTTT.

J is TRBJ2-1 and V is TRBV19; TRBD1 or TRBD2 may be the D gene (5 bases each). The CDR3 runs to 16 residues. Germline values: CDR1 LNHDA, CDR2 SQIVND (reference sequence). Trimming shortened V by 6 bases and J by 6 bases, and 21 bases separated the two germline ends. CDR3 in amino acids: CASRPGDLISINEQFF. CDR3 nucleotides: TGTGCCAGTAGACCCGGGGACCTCATAAGTATCAATGAGCAGTTCTTC.

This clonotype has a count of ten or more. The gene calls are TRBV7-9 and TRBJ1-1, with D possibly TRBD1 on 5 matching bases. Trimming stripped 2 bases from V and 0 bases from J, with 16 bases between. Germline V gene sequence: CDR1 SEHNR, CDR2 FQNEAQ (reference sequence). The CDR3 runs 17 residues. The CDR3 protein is CASSLMGGRFMNTEAFF. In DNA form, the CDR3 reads TGTGCCAGCAGCTTAATGGGGGGTAGGTTCATGAACACTGAAGCTTTCTTT.

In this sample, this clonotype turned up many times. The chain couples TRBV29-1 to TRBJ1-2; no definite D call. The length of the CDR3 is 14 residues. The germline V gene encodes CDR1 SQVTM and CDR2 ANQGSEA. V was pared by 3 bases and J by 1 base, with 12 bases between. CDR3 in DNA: TGCAGCGTTGAGGCCAGCCAGTTTAACTATGGCTACACCTTC. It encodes CSVEASQFNYGYTF.

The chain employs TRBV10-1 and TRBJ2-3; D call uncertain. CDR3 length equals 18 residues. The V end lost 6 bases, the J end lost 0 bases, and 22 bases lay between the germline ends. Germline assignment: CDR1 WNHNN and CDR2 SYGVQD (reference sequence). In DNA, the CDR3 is TGCGCCAGCAGCCACCAACGCCTCGCGTACCCTAGCACAGATACGCAGTATTTT. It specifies CASSHQRLAYPSTDTQYF.

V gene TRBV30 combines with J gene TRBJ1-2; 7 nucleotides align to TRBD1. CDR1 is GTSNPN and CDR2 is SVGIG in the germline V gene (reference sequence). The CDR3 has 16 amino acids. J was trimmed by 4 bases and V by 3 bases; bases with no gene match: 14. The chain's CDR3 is CAWSSRVQGFSYGYTF. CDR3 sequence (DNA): TGTGCCTGGAGCTCCAGAGTACAGGGGTTCAGCTATGGCTACACCTTC.

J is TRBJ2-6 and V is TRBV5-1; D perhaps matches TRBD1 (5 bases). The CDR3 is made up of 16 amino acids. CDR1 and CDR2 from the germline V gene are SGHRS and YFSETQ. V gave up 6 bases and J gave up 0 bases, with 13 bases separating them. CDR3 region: CASKQAALSGANVLTF. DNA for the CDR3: TGCGCCAGCAAACAGGCAGCCCTCTCTGGGGCCAACGTCCTGACTTTC.